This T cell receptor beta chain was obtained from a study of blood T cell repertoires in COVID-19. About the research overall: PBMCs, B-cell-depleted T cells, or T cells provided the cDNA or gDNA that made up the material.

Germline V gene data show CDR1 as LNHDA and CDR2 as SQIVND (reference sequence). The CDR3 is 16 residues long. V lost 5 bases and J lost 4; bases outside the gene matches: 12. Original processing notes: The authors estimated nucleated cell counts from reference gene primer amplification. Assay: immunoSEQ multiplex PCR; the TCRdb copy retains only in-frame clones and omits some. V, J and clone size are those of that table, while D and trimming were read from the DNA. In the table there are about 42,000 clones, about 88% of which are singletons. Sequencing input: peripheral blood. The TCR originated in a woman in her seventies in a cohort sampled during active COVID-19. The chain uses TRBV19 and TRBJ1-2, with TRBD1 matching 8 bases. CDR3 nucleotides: TGTGCCAGTAGTGTTACCCGGCGGGACAGGTTCTATGGCTACACCTTC. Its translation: CASSVTRRDRFYGYTF.